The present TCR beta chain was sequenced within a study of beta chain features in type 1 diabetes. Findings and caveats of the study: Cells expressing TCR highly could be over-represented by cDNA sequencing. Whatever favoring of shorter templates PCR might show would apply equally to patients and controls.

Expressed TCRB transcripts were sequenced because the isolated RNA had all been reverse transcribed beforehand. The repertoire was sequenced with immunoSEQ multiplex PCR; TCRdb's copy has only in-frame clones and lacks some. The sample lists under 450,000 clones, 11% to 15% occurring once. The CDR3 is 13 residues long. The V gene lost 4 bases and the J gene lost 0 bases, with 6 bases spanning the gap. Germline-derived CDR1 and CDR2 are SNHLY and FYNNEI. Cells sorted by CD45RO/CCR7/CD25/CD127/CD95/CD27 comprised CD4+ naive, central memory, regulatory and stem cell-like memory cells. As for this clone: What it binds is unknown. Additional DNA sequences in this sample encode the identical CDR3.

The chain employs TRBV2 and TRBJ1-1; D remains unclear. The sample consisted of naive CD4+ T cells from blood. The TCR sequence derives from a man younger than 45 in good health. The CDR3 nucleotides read TGTGCCAGCAGTGCCGAGCTGAACACTGAAGCTTTCTTT. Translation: CASSAELNTEAFF. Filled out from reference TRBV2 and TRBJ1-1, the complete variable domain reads EPEVTQTPSHQVTQMGQEVILRCVPISNHLYFYWYRQILGQKVEFLVSFYNNEISEKSEIFDDQFSVERPDGSNFTLKIRSTKLEDSAMYFCASSAELNTEAFFGQGTRLTVV.